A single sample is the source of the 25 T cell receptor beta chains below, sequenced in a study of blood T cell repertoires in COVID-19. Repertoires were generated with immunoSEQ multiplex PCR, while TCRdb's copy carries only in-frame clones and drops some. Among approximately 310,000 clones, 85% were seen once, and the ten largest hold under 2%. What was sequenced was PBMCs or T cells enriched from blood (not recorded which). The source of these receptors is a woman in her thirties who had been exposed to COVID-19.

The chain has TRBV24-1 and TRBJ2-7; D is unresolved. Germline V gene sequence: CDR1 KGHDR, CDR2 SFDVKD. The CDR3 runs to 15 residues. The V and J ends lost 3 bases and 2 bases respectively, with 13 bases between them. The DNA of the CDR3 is TGTGCCACCAGTGATCCCCGGGTCCAACCCTACGAGCAGTACTTC. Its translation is CATSDPRVQPYEQYF.

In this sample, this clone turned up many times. CDR3 coding DNA: TGTGCCAGCAGCTTGTCCAGGGGTTGGACAGATACGCAGTATTTT. Protein: CASSLSRGWTDTQYF. The rearrangement links TRBV11-2 to TRBJ2-3; D may be TRBD1 (6 bases). V gave up 3 bases and J gave up 3 bases, with 13 bases separating them. Germline V gene data show CDR1 as SGHAT and CDR2 as FQNNGV. The CDR3 covers 15 residues.

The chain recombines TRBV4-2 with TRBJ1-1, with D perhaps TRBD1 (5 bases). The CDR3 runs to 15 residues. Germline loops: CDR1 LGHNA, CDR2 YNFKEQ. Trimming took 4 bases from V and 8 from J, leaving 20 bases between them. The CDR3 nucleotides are TGTGCCAGCAGCCGGGACTCCGGTTTTAACAGGGAAGCTTTCTTT. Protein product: CASSRDSGFNREAFF.

The CDR3, as DNA: TGTGCCAGGGGCAGGGACAGGGGTTCGCTAGGCAATTCACCCCTCCACTTT. Amino acids: CARGRDRGSLGNSPLHF. This sequence joins TRBV2 and TRBJ1-6, with 10 bases that match TRBD1. The germline CDR1 and CDR2 sequences are SNHLY and FYNNEI. This CDR3 contains 17 residues. Trimming cost V 9 bases and J 7 bases; bases outside gene matches: 15.

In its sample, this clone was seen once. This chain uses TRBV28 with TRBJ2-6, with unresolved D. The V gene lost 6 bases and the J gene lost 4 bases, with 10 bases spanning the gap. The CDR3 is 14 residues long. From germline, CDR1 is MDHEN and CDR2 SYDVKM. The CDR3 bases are TGTGCCAGCAGAATAGTTTCCGGGGCCAACGTCCTGACTTTC. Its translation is CASRIVSGANVLTF.

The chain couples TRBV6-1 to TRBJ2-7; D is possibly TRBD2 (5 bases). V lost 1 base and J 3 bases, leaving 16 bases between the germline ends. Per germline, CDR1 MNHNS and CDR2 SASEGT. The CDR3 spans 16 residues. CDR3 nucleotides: TGTGCCAGCAGTGAAGGCGGGCGGGCCGTTTACTACGAGCAGTACTTC. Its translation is CASSEGGRAVYYEQYF.

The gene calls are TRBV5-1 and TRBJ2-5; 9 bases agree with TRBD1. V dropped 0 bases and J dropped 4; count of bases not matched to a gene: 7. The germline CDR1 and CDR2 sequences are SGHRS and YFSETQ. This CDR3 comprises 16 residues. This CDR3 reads CASSLVSGQGRETQYF. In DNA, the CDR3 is TGCGCCAGCAGCTTGGTATCCGGACAGGGGCGAGAGACCCAGTACTTC. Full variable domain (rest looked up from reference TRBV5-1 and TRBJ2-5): KAGVTQTPRYLIKTRGQQVTLSCSPISGHRSVSWYQQTPGQGLQFLFEYFSETQRNKGNFPGRFSGRQFSNSRSEMNVSTLELGDSALYLCASSLVSGQGRETQYFGPGTRLLVL.

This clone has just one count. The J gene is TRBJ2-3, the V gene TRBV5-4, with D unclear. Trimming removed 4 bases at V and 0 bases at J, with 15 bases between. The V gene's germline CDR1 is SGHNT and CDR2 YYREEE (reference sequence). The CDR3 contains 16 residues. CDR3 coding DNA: TGTGCCAGCAGCCCCCCCCGGCGGCAAAGCACAGATACGCAGTATTTT. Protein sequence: CASSPPRRQSTDTQYF.

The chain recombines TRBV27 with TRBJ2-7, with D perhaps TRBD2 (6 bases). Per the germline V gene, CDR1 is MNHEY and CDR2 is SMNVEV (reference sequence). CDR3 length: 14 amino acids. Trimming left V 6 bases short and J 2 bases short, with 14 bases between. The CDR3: CASRPGLYPYEQYF. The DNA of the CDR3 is TGTGCCAGCAGACCGGGACTGTACCCCTACGAGCAGTACTTC.

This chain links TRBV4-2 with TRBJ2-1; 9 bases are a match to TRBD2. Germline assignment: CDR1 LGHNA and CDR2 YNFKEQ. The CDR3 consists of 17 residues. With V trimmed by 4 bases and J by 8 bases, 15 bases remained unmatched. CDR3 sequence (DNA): TGTGCCAGCAGCCCGGTGCGCGGGGGGGCCTCTTGGGATGAGCAGTTCTTC. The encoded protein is CASSPVRGGASWDEQFF.

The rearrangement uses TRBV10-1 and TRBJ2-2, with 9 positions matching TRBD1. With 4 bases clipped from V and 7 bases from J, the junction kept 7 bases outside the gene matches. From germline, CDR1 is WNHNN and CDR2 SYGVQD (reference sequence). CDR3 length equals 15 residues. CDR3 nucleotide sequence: TGCGCCAGCAGTGGTAACAGGGGGCTTTACGGGGAGCTGTTTTTT. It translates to CASSGNRGLYGELFF.

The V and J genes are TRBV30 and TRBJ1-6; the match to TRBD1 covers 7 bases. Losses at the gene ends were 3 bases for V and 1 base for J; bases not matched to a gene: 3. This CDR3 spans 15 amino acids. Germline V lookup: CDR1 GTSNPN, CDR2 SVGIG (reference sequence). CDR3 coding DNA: TGTGCCTGGAGGCGACAGGGATCCTATAATTCACCCCTCCACTTT. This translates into CAWRRQGSYNSPLHF.

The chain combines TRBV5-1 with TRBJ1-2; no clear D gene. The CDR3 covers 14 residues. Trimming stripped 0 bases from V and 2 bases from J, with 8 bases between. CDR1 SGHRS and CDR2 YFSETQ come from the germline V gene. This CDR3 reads CASSLGQNNYGYTF. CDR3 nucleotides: TGCGCCAGCAGCTTGGGGCAGAACAACTATGGCTACACCTTC.

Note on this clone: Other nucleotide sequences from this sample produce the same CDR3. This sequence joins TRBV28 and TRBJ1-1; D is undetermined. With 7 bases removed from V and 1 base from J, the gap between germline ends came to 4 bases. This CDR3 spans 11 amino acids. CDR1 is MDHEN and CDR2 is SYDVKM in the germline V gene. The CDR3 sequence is CASTRNTEAFF. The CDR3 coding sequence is TGTGCCAGCACGAGGAACACTGAAGCTTTCTTT.

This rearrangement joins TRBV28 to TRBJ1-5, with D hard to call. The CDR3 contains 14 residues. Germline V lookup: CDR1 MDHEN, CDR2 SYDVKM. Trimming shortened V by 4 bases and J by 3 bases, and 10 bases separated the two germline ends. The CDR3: CASSSWQNNQPQHF. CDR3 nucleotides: TGTGCCAGCAGTTCGTGGCAGAACAATCAGCCCCAGCATTTT.

The CDR3 nucleotides are TGTGCCAGCAGCAGGCAAATCTACGAGCAGTACTTC. Its protein product is CASSRQIYEQYF. This sequence joins TRBV28 and TRBJ2-7; no clear D. The length of the CDR3 is 12 residues. Trimming took 6 bases from V and 3 from J, leaving 9 bases between them. The germline V gene encodes CDR1 MDHEN and CDR2 SYDVKM.

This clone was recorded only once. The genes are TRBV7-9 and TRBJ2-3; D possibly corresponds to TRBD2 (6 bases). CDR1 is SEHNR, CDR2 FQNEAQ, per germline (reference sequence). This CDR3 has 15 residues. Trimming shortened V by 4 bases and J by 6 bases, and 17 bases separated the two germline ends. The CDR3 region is CASSSREPDVDTQYF. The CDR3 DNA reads TGTGCCAGCAGCTCCCGGGAGCCAGACGTTGATACGCAGTATTTT.

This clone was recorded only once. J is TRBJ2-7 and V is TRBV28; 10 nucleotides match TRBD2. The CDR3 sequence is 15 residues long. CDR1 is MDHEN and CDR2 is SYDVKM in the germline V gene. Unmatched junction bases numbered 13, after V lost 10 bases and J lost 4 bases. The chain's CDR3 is CATRLSLAGRYEQYF. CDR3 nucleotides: TGTGCCACTAGGCTATCACTAGCGGGGAGGTACGAGCAGTACTTC.

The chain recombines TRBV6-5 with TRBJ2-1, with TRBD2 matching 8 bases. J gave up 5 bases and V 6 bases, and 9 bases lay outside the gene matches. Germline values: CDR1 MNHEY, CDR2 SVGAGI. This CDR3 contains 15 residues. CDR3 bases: TGTGCCAGCAGCCCCCGGGTAGCGGGAAACAATGAGCAGTTCTTC. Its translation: CASSPRVAGNNEQFF.

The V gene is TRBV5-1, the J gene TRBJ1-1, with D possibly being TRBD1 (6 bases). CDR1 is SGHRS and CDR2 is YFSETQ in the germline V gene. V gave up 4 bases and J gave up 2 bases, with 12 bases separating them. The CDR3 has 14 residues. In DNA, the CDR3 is TGCGCCAGCAGCGCAGGACAGTTTAACACTGAAGCTTTCTTT. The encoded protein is CASSAGQFNTEAFF.

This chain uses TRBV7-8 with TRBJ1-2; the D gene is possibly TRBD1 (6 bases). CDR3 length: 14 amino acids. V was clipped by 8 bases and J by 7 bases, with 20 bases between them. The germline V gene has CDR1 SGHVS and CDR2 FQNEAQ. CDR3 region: CASALPGGVIGYTF. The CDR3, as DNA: TGTGCCAGCGCACTACCGGGGGGCGTTATTGGCTACACCTTC. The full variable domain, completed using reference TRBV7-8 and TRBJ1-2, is GAGVSQSPRYKVAKRGQDVALRCDPISGHVSLFWYQQALGQGPEFLTYFQNEAQLDKSGLPSDRFFAERPEGSVSTLKIQRTQQEDSAVYLCASALPGGVIGYTFGSGTRLTVV.

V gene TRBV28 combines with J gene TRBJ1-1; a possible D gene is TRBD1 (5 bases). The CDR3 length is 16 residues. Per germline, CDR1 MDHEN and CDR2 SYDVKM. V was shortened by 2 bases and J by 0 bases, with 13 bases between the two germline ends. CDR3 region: CASSLDSEYMNTEAFF. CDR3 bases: TGTGCCAGCAGTTTAGACAGCGAATACATGAACACTGAAGCTTTCTTT.

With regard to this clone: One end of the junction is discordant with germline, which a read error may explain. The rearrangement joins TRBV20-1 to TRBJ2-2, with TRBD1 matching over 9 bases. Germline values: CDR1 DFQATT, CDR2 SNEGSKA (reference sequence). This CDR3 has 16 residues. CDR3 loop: CSASPPQGANTGELFF. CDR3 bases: TGCAGTGCTAGTCCCCCACAGGGGGCGAATACCGGGGAGCTGTTTTTT.

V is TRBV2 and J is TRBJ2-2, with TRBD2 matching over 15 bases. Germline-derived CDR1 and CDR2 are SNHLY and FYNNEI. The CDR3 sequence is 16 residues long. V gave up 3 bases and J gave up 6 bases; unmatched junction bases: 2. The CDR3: CASSDRTSGRAGELFF. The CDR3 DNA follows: TGTGCCAGCAGTGATAGGACTAGCGGGAGGGCCGGGGAGCTGTTTTTT.

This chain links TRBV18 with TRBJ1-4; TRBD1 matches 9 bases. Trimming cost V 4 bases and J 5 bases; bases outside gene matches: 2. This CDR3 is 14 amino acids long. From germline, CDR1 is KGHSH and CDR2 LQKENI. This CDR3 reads CASSLGTGNEKLFF. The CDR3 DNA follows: TGTGCCAGCTCACTAGGGACAGGGAATGAAAAACTGTTTTTT.